The rows below give T cell receptor beta chains drawn from one sample of a study of T cells after yellow fever vaccination. MiXCR, run by TCRdb on the 5' RACE reads, gives a single entry per CDR3 protein. The table has roughly 400,000 distinct CDR3 sequences, under 20% seen once. The starting material was PBMCs, obtained before the yellow fever booster vaccination. These receptors all come from a man aged 18-30 years who received the YFV17D yellow fever vaccine. The CDR3 runs from the conserved cysteine through the conserved F or W. D genes are given only for firm matches. Clone sizes are given selectively: once, few, many, or a class where the clone is expanded.

>TRBJ2-2|TRBD1|few|TRBV5-1
TGCGCCAGCAGCGCCTTCGACAGGGGGACCGGGGAGCTGTTTTTT
CASSAFDRGTGELFF
>TRBJ1-1|.|many|TRBV4-3
TGCGCCAGCAGCCAAGGGTTAGTCAGGGACACTGAAGCTTTCTTT
CASSQGLVRDTEAFF
>TRBJ1-5|TRBD1|many|TRBV15
TGTGCCACCAGCAGAAGTAGGGGGACAGATCAGCCCCAGCATTTT
CATSRSRGTDQPQHF
>TRBJ2-3|.|few|TRBV15
TGTGCCACCAGCAGAGATAGACCAAGCACAGATACGCAGTATTTT
CATSRDRPSTDTQYF
>TRBJ2-3|.|few|TRBV7-2
TGTGCCAGCAGCCGGGAAAGGGGCGCAGATACGCAGTATTTT
CASSRERGADTQYF
>TRBJ2-2|.|many|TRBV12-3/TRBV12-4
TGTGCCAGCAGTTTTTCAGGATCCGGGGAGCTGTTTTTT
CASSFSGSGELFF
>TRBJ1-1|.|.|TRBV7-8
TGTGCCAGCAGCTCCGAGATGGGGGGCGGCTCTCAAACTGAAGCTTTCTTT
CASSSEMGGGSQTEAFF
>TRBJ1-6|.|few|TRBV20-1
TGCAGTGCTCGACCCACCCTCAATTCACCCCTCCACTTT
CSARPTLNSPLHF
>TRBJ1-3|.|.|TRBV20-1
TGCAGTGCTCCGGTCCATTCTGGAAACACCATATATTTT
CSAPVHSGNTIYF
>TRBJ1-2|.|.|TRBV7-9
TGTGCCAGCAGCGCCCTACGGGGCCATGGCTACACCTTC
CASSALRGHGYTF
>TRBJ2-1|TRBD1|.|TRBV6-2/TRBV6-3
TGTGCCAGCAGTCCGGGACAGTGGAGAGACAATGAGCAGTTCTTC
CASSPGQWRDNEQFF
>TRBJ2-1|.|.|TRBV6-5
TGTGCCAGCAGTCTGGTCCAGGGCGACAATGAGCAGTTCTTC
CASSLVQGDNEQFF
>TRBJ2-5|TRBD2|.|TRBV7-2
TGTGCCAGCGGACTAGCGGGGGCCCAAGAGACCCAGTACTTC
CASGLAGAQETQYF
>TRBJ2-1|.|.|TRBV5-8
TGTGCCAGCAGCTTGGGCCGAGACTACAATGAGCAGTTCTTC
CASSLGRDYNEQFF
>TRBJ2-7|.|.|TRBV5-1
TGCGCCAGCACCAATGGGAATTCCTGGGGGAACGAGCAGTACTTC
CASTNGNSWGNEQYF
>TRBJ2-5|.|.|TRBV10-2
TGCGCCAGCAGTGAGAGGCAGGTGGAAGAGACCCAGTACTTC
CASSERQVEETQYF
>TRBJ1-1|.|.|TRBV6-5
TGTGCCAGCAGTTGGCGGGGGAACACTGAAGCTTTCTTT
CASSWRGNTEAFF
>TRBJ2-5|.|.|TRBV25-1
TGTGCCAGCACTCTTGGGGGCGTACTACTTTACGACGGGACCCAGTACTTC
CASTLGGVLLYDGTQYF
>TRBJ2-3|.|many|TRBV7-9
TGTGCCAGCAGCCCTGGACAGCACACAGATACGCAGTATTTT
CASSPGQHTDTQYF
>TRBJ1-1|.|.|TRBV4-3
TGCGCCAGCAGCCGGGCGAAGGGGAGGAACACTGAAGCTTTCTTT
CASSRAKGRNTEAFF
>TRBJ2-3|TRBD2|.|TRBV20-1
TGCAGTGCTAGTCGCGGGGGTAACACAGATACGCAGTATTTT
CSASRGGNTDTQYF
>TRBJ2-4|TRBD1|medium-sized|TRBV6-1
TGTGCCAGTGACAGGGGGCTCCTAGGGAACATTCAGTACTTC
CASDRGLLGNIQYF
>TRBJ2-3|.|few|TRBV5-1
TGCGCCAGCAGCACGCCTTTCGGTGATACGCAGTATTTT
CASSTPFGDTQYF
>TRBJ1-1|.|few|TRBV9
TGTGCCAGCAGCGTGATGGGAAACACTGAAGCTTTCTTT
CASSVMGNTEAFF
>TRBJ2-5|.|few|TRBV7-2
TGTGCCAGCAGCTTCTCTGTACCTCCGGGGACCCAGTACTTC
CASSFSVPPGTQYF
>TRBJ2-4|.|.|TRBV6-6
TGTGCCAGCATCATTTCGACAGCCACAAACATTCAGTACTTC
CASIISTATNIQYF
>TRBJ1-5|.|.|TRBV12-3/TRBV12-4
TGTGCCAGCAGTTTGGGGGACCGTCAGCCCCAGCATTTT
CASSLGDRQPQHF
>TRBJ2-2|.|few|TRBV24-1
TGTGCCACCAGCAACCCCGGGGGCGGTAACACCGGGGAGCTGTTTTTT
CATSNPGGGNTGELFF
>TRBJ2-3|.|few|TRBV6-5
TGTGCCAGCAGTTCCCTAACTAGCACAGATACGCAGTATTTT
CASSSLTSTDTQYF
>TRBJ1-1|TRBD1|.|TRBV4-3
TGCGCCAGCAGCTTGGGGACAGGGTCTACCGTGAACACTGAAGCTTTCTTT
CASSLGTGSTVNTEAFF
>TRBJ2-3|TRBD2|few|TRBV10-3
TGTGCCATCAGTCTTCGGGGGGGCGAAGATACGCAGTATTTT
CAISLRGGEDTQYF
>TRBJ2-7|TRBD2|.|TRBV7-2
TGTGCCAGCAGCCTCGGACTAGCGGGATTCTACGAGCAGTACTTC
CASSLGLAGFYEQYF
>TRBJ1-1|.|.|TRBV7-9
TGTGCCAGCAGCTCACCTCCGAACACTGAAGCTTTCTTT
CASSSPPNTEAFF
>TRBJ2-5|TRBD1|few|TRBV7-2
TGTGCCAGCAGCTCGGTCCGGACAGGGAGGTTTGTGACGGAGACCCAGTACTTC
CASSSVRTGRFVTETQYF
>TRBJ1-2|.|few|TRBV7-9
TGTGCCAGCAGCTTAGCCCGGACTCCAATGAAGGGCTACACCTTC
CASSLARTPMKGYTF
>TRBJ2-3|TRBD2|few|TRBV4-1
TGCGCCAGCCTCCCCGGACTAGCGGGCTTCACAGATACGCAGTATTTT
CASLPGLAGFTDTQYF
>TRBJ2-2|.|.|TRBV18
TGTGCCAGCTCACCTCGGAGTTCCGGGGAGCTGTTTTTT
CASSPRSSGELFF
>TRBJ2-5|.|many|TRBV7-7
TGTGCTAGCAGCCCCGACCGGGTGGAGACCCAGTACTTC
CASSPDRVETQYF
>TRBJ2-2|.|few|TRBV23-1
TGCGCCAGCCGACTCCTGATAGCGTGGAACACCGGGGAGCTGTTTTTT
CASRLLIAWNTGELFF
>TRBJ2-4|.|few|TRBV7-9
TGTGCCAGCAGCTTAGTGGGCAGGCCGAACATTCAGTACTTC
CASSLVGRPNIQYF
>TRBJ1-2|.|few|TRBV20-1
TGCAGTGCTAGATGGCAGGCCGCTGCCTATGGCTACACCTTC
CSARWQAAAYGYTF
>TRBJ2-6|.|.|TRBV4-3
TGCGCCAGCAGCCAAGATTTGGGGGCTGGGGCCAACGTCCTGACTTTC
CASSQDLGAGANVLTF
>TRBJ1-2|.|.|TRBV4-1
TGCGCCAGCAGCCAAGATGGGCTGATATATGGCTACACCTTC
CASSQDGLIYGYTF
>TRBJ2-3|.|few|TRBV20-1
TGCAGTGCTATCGTGGAAACTAGCACAGATACGCAGTATTTT
CSAIVETSTDTQYF
>TRBJ2-2|.|.|TRBV25-1
TGTGCCAGCACCGGACAGCAGGAGCTGTTTTTT
CASTGQQELFF
>TRBJ1-5|.|many|TRBV7-9
TGTGCCAGCAGCTTATCGGGGACCCGGGGCGGGCCCCAGCATTTT
CASSLSGTRGGPQHF
>TRBJ2-3|.|few|TRBV4-3
TGCGCCAGCAGCCCTCTTAACAAGGAGGCAGATACGCAGTATTTT
CASSPLNKEADTQYF
>TRBJ1-5|.|.|TRBV6-2/TRBV6-3
TGTGCCAGCGGTGGAACCCTCGGAGGTTATCAGCCCCAGCATTTT
CASGGTLGGYQPQHF
>TRBJ1-4|.|few|TRBV5-1
TGCGCCAGCAGATCCGAAGGGTCGGGAGAAAAACTGTTTTTT
CASRSEGSGEKLFF
>TRBJ1-2|.|.|TRBV18
TGTGCCAGCTCACCCAGTAGAGACGGCGGAGGTGGCTACACCTTC
CASSPSRDGGGGYTF
>TRBJ2-5|.|.|TRBV11-2
TGTGCCAGCAGCCCCAGGGAAGAGACCCAGTACTTC
CASSPREETQYF
>TRBJ2-3|TRBD2|.|TRBV19
TGTGCCAGTTTGAAGGCGGGGGCAGATACGCAGTATTTT
CASLKAGADTQYF
>TRBJ1-1|.|few|TRBV4-1
TGCGCCAGCAGCCAAGTTGTTATACACAGGAACACTGAAGCTTTCTTT
CASSQVVIHRNTEAFF
>TRBJ1-4|.|few|TRBV20-1
TGCAGTGCTAGGGAGGCAGGGCAGGTGTTTTTT
CSAREAGQVFF